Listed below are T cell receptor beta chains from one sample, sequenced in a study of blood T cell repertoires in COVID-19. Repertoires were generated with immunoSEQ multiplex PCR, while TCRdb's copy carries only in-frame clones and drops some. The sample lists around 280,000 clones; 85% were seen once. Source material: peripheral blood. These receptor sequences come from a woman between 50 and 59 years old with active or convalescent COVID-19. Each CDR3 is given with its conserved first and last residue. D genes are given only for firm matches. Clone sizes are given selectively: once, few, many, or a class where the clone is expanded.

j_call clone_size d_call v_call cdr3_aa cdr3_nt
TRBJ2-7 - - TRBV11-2 CASSSPFQAGLTYEQYF TGTGCCAGCAGCTCGCCCTTTCAAGCGGGCCTAACCTACGAGCAGTACTTC
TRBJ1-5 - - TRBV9 CASSTDSYSNQPQHF TGTGCCAGCAGTACCGACAGTTATAGCAATCAGCCCCAGCATTTT
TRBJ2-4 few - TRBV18 CASSPGQLAKNIQYF TGTGCCAGCTCACCAGGACAGTTAGCCAAAAACATTCAGTACTTC
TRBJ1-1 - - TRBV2 CASSRESGGLGTEAFF TGTGCCAGCAGTCGAGAATCGGGGGGTCTAGGCACTGAAGCTTTCTTT
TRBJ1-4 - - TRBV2 CASRPFTGTNEKLFF TGTGCCAGCAGACCCTTCACAGGGACTAATGAAAAACTGTTTTTT
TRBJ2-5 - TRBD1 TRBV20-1 CSARTGETQYF TGCAGTGCTAGGACAGGGGAGACCCAGTACTTC
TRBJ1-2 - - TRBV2 CASSRKGEANYGYTF TGTGCCAGCAGTCGAAAGGGGGAAGCTAACTATGGCTACACCTTC
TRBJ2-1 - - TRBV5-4 CASSFKLAAGDEQFF TGTGCCAGCAGCTTTAAATTGGCGGCGGGTGATGAGCAGTTCTTC
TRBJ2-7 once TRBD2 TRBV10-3 CAMKSGRTDEQYF TGTGCCATGAAAAGCGGGAGGACTGACGAGCAGTACTTC
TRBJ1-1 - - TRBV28 CASSLFRGATEAFF TGTGCCAGCAGTTTATTTCGGGGAGCCACTGAAGCTTTCTTT
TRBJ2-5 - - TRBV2 CASSSQGGPQETQYF TGTGCCAGCAGTTCACAGGGAGGGCCACAAGAGACCCAGTACTTC
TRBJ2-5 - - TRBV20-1 CSASDSQRGLETQYF TGCAGTGCTAGTGACTCTCAGAGAGGATTAGAGACCCAGTACTTC
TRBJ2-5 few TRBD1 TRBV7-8 CASSPLTGGDQTQYF TGTGCCAGCAGCCCTCTGACAGGGGGCGACCAGACCCAGTACTTC
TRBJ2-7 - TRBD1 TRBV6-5 CASSPTGGGFYEQYF TGTGCCAGCAGCCCGACAGGGGGCGGGTTCTACGAGCAGTACTTC
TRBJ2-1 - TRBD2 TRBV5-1 CASSPGLAGPGMSGEQFF TGCGCCAGCAGCCCGGGACTAGCGGGCCCGGGGATGAGTGGTGAGCAGTTCTTC
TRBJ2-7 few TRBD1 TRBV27 CASSPPSGTADTYEQYF TGTGCCAGCAGTCCCCCGTCCGGGACAGCCGATACCTACGAGCAGTACTTC
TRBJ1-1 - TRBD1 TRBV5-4 CASSSRDRGSGTEAFF TGTGCCAGCAGCTCCAGGGACAGGGGATCGGGCACTGAAGCTTTCTTT
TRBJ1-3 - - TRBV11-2 CASSLGLGNTIYF TGTGCCAGCAGCCTGGGACTTGGAAACACCATATATTTT
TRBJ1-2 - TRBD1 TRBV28 CASSSPAIQQGARGYTF TGTGCCAGCAGCTCACCCGCCATACAACAGGGGGCTCGGGGCTACACCTTC
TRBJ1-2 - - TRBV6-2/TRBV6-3 CASSYRSSHYGYTF TGTGCCAGCAGTTATAGGTCTAGTCACTATGGCTACACCTTC
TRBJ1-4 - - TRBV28 CATRDSTEKLFF TGTGCCACCCGGGATTCGACGGAAAAACTGTTTTTT
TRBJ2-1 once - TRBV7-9 CASSPGRDSQPGNEQFF TGTGCCAGCAGCCCAGGCCGAGACAGTCAACCTGGCAATGAGCAGTTCTTC
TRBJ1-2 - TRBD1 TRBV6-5 CASTKEQGVGGYTF TGTGCCAGCACCAAAGAACAGGGGGTTGGTGGCTACACCTTC
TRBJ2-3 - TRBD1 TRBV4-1 CASSHPTGSTDTQYF TGCGCCAGCAGCCACCCGACAGGGAGCACAGATACGCAGTATTTT
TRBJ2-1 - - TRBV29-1 CSASIGSLSEQFF TGCAGCGCGTCCATCGGGAGTCTAAGTGAGCAGTTCTTC
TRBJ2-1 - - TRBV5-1 CASSLATSSYNEQFF TGCGCCAGCAGCTTGGCCACCAGCTCCTACAATGAGCAGTTCTTC
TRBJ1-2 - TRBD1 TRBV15 CAASQGNYGYTF TGTGCCGCTTCACAGGGGAACTATGGCTACACCTTC
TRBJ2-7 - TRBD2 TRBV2 CASSRGGRSYEQYF TGTGCCAGCTCGCGGGGGGGCAGGTCCTACGAGCAGTACTTC
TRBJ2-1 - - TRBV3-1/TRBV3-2 CASSQAGRFMYNEQFF TGTGCCAGCAGCCAAGCGGGAAGGTTCATGTACAATGAGCAGTTCTTC
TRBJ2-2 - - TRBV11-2 CASSSGVGGELFF TGTGCCAGCAGCTCAGGGGTGGGCGGGGAGCTGTTTTTT
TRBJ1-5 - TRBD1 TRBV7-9 CASSLGTTGSNQPQHF TGTGCCAGCAGCTTAGGCACGACAGGGAGCAATCAGCCCCAGCATTTT
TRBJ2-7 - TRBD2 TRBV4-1 CASSQGRLAIGPQPYEQYF TGCGCCAGCAGCCAAGGGAGACTAGCGATCGGCCCACAACCCTACGAGCAGTACTTC
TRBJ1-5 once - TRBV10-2 CASSQGNQPQHF TGCGCCAGCAGTCAGGGTAATCAGCCCCAGCATTTT
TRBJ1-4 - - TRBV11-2 CASSLARVNEKLFF TGTGCCAGCAGCTTAGCCAGGGTGAATGAAAAACTGTTTTTT
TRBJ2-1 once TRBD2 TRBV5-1 CASSVLGGRALGSYNEQFF TGCGCCAGCAGCGTCCTAGGTGGGAGGGCCTTGGGGTCCTACAATGAGCAGTTCTTC
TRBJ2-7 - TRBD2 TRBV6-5 CATKAGGPYEQYF TGTGCCACCAAAGCGGGAGGGCCCTACGAGCAGTACTTC
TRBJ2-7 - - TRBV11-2 CASSPGTQGGQYF TGTGCCAGCAGCCCCGGGACACAAGGAGGGCAGTACTTC
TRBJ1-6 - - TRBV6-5 CASSPPGGPLHF TGTGCCAGCAGTCCCCCCGGGGGACCCCTCCACTTT
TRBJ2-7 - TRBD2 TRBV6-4 CASSGRGALMTSESSYEQYF TGTGCCAGCAGTGGCCGGGGAGCACTCATGACTAGCGAGAGCTCCTACGAGCAGTACTTC
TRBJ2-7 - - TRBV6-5 CASGPRAISYEQYF TGTGCCAGTGGCCCCAGGGCCATCTCCTACGAGCAGTACTTC
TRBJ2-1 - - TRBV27 CASSLSAGASYNEQFF TGTGCCAGCAGTTTATCTGCGGGGGCCTCCTACAATGAGCAGTTCTTC
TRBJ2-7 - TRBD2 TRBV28 CASTSAAGLFHEQYF TGTGCCAGCACCTCGGCAGCGGGATTATTCCACGAGCAGTACTTC
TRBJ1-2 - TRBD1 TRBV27 CASSPGQGLIHGYTF TGTGCCAGCAGTCCTGGACAGGGGCTAATTCATGGCTACACCTTC
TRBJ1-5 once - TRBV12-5 CASGLGQANQPQHF TGTGCTAGTGGTTTGGGACAGGCCAATCAGCCCCAGCATTTT
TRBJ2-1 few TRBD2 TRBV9 CASSVGEAGGPYNEQFF TGTGCCAGCAGCGTAGGTGAGGCGGGAGGGCCTTACAATGAGCAGTTCTTC
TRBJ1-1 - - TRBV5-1 CASSFDRLGNTEAFF TGCGCCAGCAGCTTTGACAGGTTGGGGAACACTGAAGCTTTCTTT
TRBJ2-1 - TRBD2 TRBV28 CASSLIPTSLNEQFF TGTGCCAGCAGTTTAATCCCGACTAGCCTCAATGAGCAGTTCTTC
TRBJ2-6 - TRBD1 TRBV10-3 CAISESRTGGSNSGANVLTF TGTGCCATCAGTGAGTCAAGGACAGGGGGCTCAAACTCTGGGGCCAACGTCCTGACTTTC
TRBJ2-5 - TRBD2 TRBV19 CASSIGGLAGGETQYF TGTGCCAGTAGTATCGGTGGACTAGCGGGAGGAGAGACCCAGTACTTC
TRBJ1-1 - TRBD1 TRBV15 CATSRNRGDFLEAFF TGTGCCACCAGCAGGAACAGGGGTGATTTCCTTGAAGCTTTCTTT
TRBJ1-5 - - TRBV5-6 CASSLAGIGQPQHF TGTGCCAGCAGCTTGGCAGGGATCGGGCAGCCCCAGCATTTT
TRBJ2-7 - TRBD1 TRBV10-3 CAISGGTGGGYEQYF TGTGCCATCAGTGGCGGGACAGGGGGAGGCTACGAGCAGTACTTC
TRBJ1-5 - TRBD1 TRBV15 CATSRDFDRVDQPQHF TGTGCCACCAGCAGAGATTTCGACAGGGTGGATCAGCCCCAGCATTTT
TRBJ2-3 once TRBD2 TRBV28 CASSPFSGRFGDTQYF TGTGCCAGCAGTCCATTTAGCGGGAGGTTTGGAGATACGCAGTATTTT
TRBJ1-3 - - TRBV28 CASSTPRQAGNTIYF TGTGCCAGCAGTACCCCCCGACAGGCCGGAAACACCATATATTTT